These 26 T cell receptor beta chains share one sample of origin, sequenced in a study of blood T cell repertoires in COVID-19. TCRdb's copy holds only in-frame clones and misses some; the assay was immunoSEQ multiplex PCR. Of some 220,000 clones detected, around 80% appear once; the ten largest clones hold about a sixth. Sequencing input: peripheral blood. The receptor set was obtained from a woman aged 80 or over with active or convalescent COVID-19.

Here the CDR3 reads CASSQTGYGYTF. CDR3 nucleotide sequence: TGTGCCAGCAGTCAAACAGGGTATGGCTACACCTTC. The chain is built from TRBV6-7 and TRBJ1-2; D perhaps matches TRBD1 (6 bases). TRBV6-7 is an open reading frame, and its role is uncertain. The ends were cut back, 5 bases at V and 5 bases at J, with 9 bases in the middle. The CDR3 runs to 12 residues.

The DNA for the CDR3 is TGTGCCAGCAGCTCATCAGGACAGGGGTTGCGACTGTTTTTT. Its translation: CASSSSGQGLRLFF. V gene TRBV7-9 combines with J gene TRBJ1-4; TRBD1 agrees at 9 bases. The CDR3 has 14 amino acids. The germline CDR1 and CDR2 sequences are SEHNR and FQNEAQ (reference sequence). After removal of 4 bases from V and 13 bases from J, the junction contained 10 bases not matched to a gene.

The rearrangement joins TRBV5-1 to TRBJ1-2; 9 nucleotides match TRBD1. Germline CDR1 is SGHRS and CDR2 is YFSETQ. The CDR3 loop spans 15 amino acids. V was clipped by 4 bases and J by 4 bases; unmatched bases: 8. The CDR3 loop is CASSTQGAKSYGYTF. The DNA of the CDR3 is TGCGCCAGCAGCACACAGGGGGCAAAAAGCTATGGCTACACCTTC. The variable domain in full, with the rest retrieved from reference TRBV5-1 and TRBJ1-2, is KAGVTQTPRYLIKTRGQQVTLSCSPISGHRSVSWYQQTPGQGLQFLFEYFSETQRNKGNFPGRFSGRQFSNSRSEMNVSTLELGDSALYLCASSTQGAKSYGYTFGSGTRLTVV.

The rearrangement uses TRBV18 and TRBJ2-7, with a weak D call TRBD2 (5 bases). The V and J ends lost 5 bases and 5 bases respectively, with 10 bases between them. CDR3 size: 12 residues. CDR1 is KGHSH, CDR2 LQKENI, per germline. The CDR3 DNA follows: TGTGCCAGCTCAGAGGGTTCCCACGAGCAGTACTTC. Its protein is CASSEGSHEQYF.

Here the CDR3 reads CASSPISGEQGTEAFF. For the CDR3, the DNA is TGTGCCAGTAGTCCCATATCAGGGGAGCAGGGCACTGAAGCTTTCTTT. The chain carries TRBV19 and TRBJ1-1; D may be TRBD1 (6 bases). Germline CDR1 reads LNHDA; CDR2 reads SQIVND (reference sequence). The CDR3 covers 16 residues. V dropped 5 bases and J dropped 4 bases, with 20 bases sitting between them.

CDR3 sequence reads: CASSLASSNQPQHF. CDR3 DNA: TGCGCCAGCAGCTTAGCATCTAGCAATCAGCCCCAGCATTTT. The V call is TRBV4-3, the J call TRBJ1-5, with no clear D. Germline lookup yields CDR1 LGHNA and CDR2 YSLEER. V lost 5 bases, J lost 0 bases, and 8 bases lay in between. The CDR3 consists of 14 residues.

V gene TRBV7-8 combines with J gene TRBJ1-3; D may be TRBD1 (6 bases). Trimming pared 5 bases from V and 0 bases from J, leaving 14 bases between. CDR1 is SGHVS, CDR2 FQNEAQ, per germline. The CDR3 sequence is 16 residues long. The CDR3 DNA is TGTGCCAGCAGCCGTACAGGGTCCATCTCTGGAAACACCATATATTTT. Translating it yields CASSRTGSISGNTIYF.

This clone occurred a few times. CDR3 loop: CASSNPRKNTGELFF. CDR3 DNA: TGTGCCAGCTCCAACCCTAGAAAAAACACCGGGGAGCTGTTTTTT. This chain uses TRBV18 with TRBJ2-2; D is undetermined. Trimming took off 6 bases at V and 2 bases at J, with 13 bases between the two ends. The CDR3 runs 15 residues. Germline-derived CDR1 and CDR2 are KGHSH and LQKENI.

The chain couples TRBV18 to TRBJ1-1; D is unresolved. CDR3 size: 13 residues. Germline V gene lookup returns CDR1 KGHSH and CDR2 LQKENI. Trimming took off 2 bases at V and 4 bases at J, with 8 bases between the two ends. CDR3 sequence: CASSPFPSTEAFF. DNA of the CDR3: TGTGCCAGCTCACCATTTCCCAGCACTGAAGCTTTCTTT.

This chain links TRBV19 with TRBJ1-1; no definite D call. Germline lookup yields CDR1 LNHDA and CDR2 SQIVND (reference sequence). Trimming stripped 3 bases from V and 0 bases from J, with 8 bases between. This CDR3 spans 14 amino acids. Written as DNA, the CDR3 is TGTGCCAGTAGTATCAGTGGTATGAACACTGAAGCTTTCTTT. Translated, it gives CASSISGMNTEAFF.

The chain employs TRBV18 and TRBJ1-3, with a possible D match to TRBD1 (5 bases). V shed 5 bases and J shed 3 bases, with 14 bases lying between them. CDR3 size: 15 residues. Germline CDR1 is KGHSH and CDR2 is LQKENI. The CDR3 DNA sequence: TGTGCCAGCTCATCGGACACCTCCTTTGGAAACACCATATATTTT. Protein: CASSSDTSFGNTIYF.

V usage is TRBV2 and J usage is TRBJ1-6; no firm D call. Germline CDR1 reads SNHLY; CDR2 reads FYNNEI. V dropped 1 base and J dropped 0 bases, with 7 bases sitting between them. The CDR3 spans 16 residues. The CDR3 DNA reads as TGTGCCAGCAGTGAAGAAAGCGGCTCCTATAATTCACCCCTCCACTTT. Its translation is CASSEESGSYNSPLHF.

The V and J genes are TRBV12-3 or TRBV12-4 and TRBJ1-2; 9 bases agree with TRBD1. V lost 1 base and J lost 9; bases outside the gene matches: 3. The CDR3 extends over 13 amino acids. The CDR3 region is CASSLGDRASYTF. The CDR3 nucleotides are TGTGCCAGCAGTTTAGGGGACAGGGCAAGCTACACCTTC.

This sequence joins TRBV7-2 and TRBJ2-7; 9 bases agree with TRBD2. The germline V gene has CDR1 SGHTA and CDR2 FQGNSA. Trimming at V came to 5 bases and at J to 1 base, leaving 6 bases not matched to a gene. There are 15 residues in the CDR3. Here the CDR3 DNA reads TGTGCCAGCAGCACCAGCGGGGGGCCATCCTACGAGCAGTACTTC. This codes for CASSTSGGPSYEQYF.

The chain links TRBV27 to TRBJ2-1; D is unclear. Trimming took off 2 bases at V and 0 bases at J, with 8 bases between the two ends. Germline V gives CDR1 MNHEY, CDR2 SMNVEV (reference sequence). CDR3 length: 15 residues. As DNA, the CDR3 is TGTGCCAGCAGTTTACTCCCGAGCTCCTACAATGAGCAGTTCTTC. Translation: CASSLLPSSYNEQFF.

The J gene is TRBJ2-7, the V gene TRBV4-3; 8 positions match TRBD2. This CDR3 comprises 16 residues. V trimming: 6 bases; J trimming: 2 bases; junction bases outside the gene matches: 12. The germline V gene encodes CDR1 LGHNA and CDR2 YSLEER. The CDR3 reads CASSIQVAGPAYEQYF. The CDR3 nucleotides read TGCGCCAGCAGTATCCAGGTAGCGGGGCCTGCCTACGAGCAGTACTTC.

The chain employs TRBV7-9 and TRBJ2-1, with D possibly matching TRBD2 (6 bases). Germline V gene data show CDR1 as SEHNR and CDR2 as FQNEAQ (reference sequence). The CDR3 length is 17 residues. V lost 6 bases to trimming and J lost 8 bases, with 26 bases between them. CDR3: CASSIRGLTRRSDEQFF. The CDR3 nucleotides read TGTGCCAGCAGTATCCGTGGACTAACGCGACGTTCGGATGAGCAGTTCTTC.

The rearrangement uses TRBV6-5 and TRBJ2-7, with a tentative D call TRBD1 (5 bases). Germline assignment: CDR1 MNHEY and CDR2 SVGAGI. The V end was cut by 2 bases, the J end by 7 bases, with 21 bases between. The CDR3 sequence is 16 residues long. CDR3 sequence reads: CASSYKPTDSVLEQYF. Here the CDR3 DNA reads TGTGCCAGCAGTTACAAACCGACAGACTCTGTTTTAGAGCAGTACTTC.

J is TRBJ2-7 and V is TRBV29-1, with D maybe TRBD1 (5 bases). The V end was cut by 5 bases, the J end by 0 bases, with 8 bases between. The CDR3 spans 12 residues. Germline CDR1 is SQVTM and CDR2 is ANQGSEA. The CDR3 region has the DNA TGCAGCGTTACAGGAACCTCCTACGAGCAGTACTTC. Amino acid sequence: CSVTGTSYEQYF.

The chain carries TRBV7-2 and TRBJ1-6, with 8 positions matching TRBD1. Losses at the gene ends were 5 bases for V and 8 bases for J; bases not matched to a gene: 8. The CDR3 is 15 amino acids. In germline, CDR1 is SGHTA, CDR2 FQGNSA. CDR3 sequence (DNA): TGTGCCAGCAGCGCTTTACAGGGGGAATATTCACCCCTCCACTTT. It translates to CASSALQGEYSPLHF.

V is TRBV11-2 and J is TRBJ1-2; TRBD1 matches 10 bases. The germline CDR1 and CDR2 sequences are SGHAT and FQNNGV. CDR3 size: 17 residues. The junction had 16 bases not matched to a gene; V was cut back by 5 bases and J by 7 bases. The CDR3 DNA sequence: TGTGCCAGCAGCATACCTACTCCGGGACAGGGGTTTACTGGCTACACCTTC. Translated: CASSIPTPGQGFTGYTF.

This chain uses TRBV7-3 with TRBJ2-1; TRBD2 matches at 7 bases. Germline V gives CDR1 SGHTA, CDR2 FQGTGA. V shed 1 base and J 2 bases; nucleotides not matched to a gene: 2. The CDR3 runs to 15 residues. The CDR3 protein is CASSLMGTTYNEQFF. DNA for the CDR3: TGTGCCAGCAGCTTAATGGGGACTACCTACAATGAGCAGTTCTTC.

The chain couples TRBV6-2 or TRBV6-3 to TRBJ1-2, with D possibly being TRBD1 (5 bases). The CDR3 length is 14 residues. Germline CDR1 MNHEY, CDR2 SVGEGT. Trimming removed 5 bases from V and 2 bases from J, with 12 bases in between. CDR3 protein: CASSPSTANYGYTF. DNA for the CDR3: TGTGCCAGCAGTCCCTCGACAGCAAACTATGGCTACACCTTC.

The J gene is TRBJ1-2, the V gene TRBV5-4; TRBD1 matches at 8 bases. The length of the CDR3 is 13 residues. CDR1 and CDR2 (germline): SGHNT, YYREEE (reference sequence). Trimming cost V 2 bases and J 8 bases; bases outside gene matches: 5. The CDR3 is CASSLDRGGGYTF. The CDR3 region has the DNA TGTGCCAGCAGCTTAGACAGGGGTGGGGGCTACACCTTC. Complete variable domain (other parts from reference TRBV5-4 and TRBJ1-2): ETGVTQSPTHLIKTRGQQVTLRCSSQSGHNTVSWYQQALGQGPQFIFQYYREEENGRGNFPPRFSGLQFPNYSSELNVNALELDDSALYLCASSLDRGGGYTFGSGTRLTVV.

The chain is built from TRBV4-3 and TRBJ2-1; tentative D call: TRBD2 (5 bases). Trimming removed 2 bases from V and 2 bases from J, with 25 bases in between. Germline V gene sequence: CDR1 LGHNA, CDR2 YSLEER. The CDR3 loop spans 20 amino acids. CDR3 coding DNA: TGCGCCAGCAGCCAATACCTTCCTAGAGGTTCGAGCGGACCCTACAATGAGCAGTTCTTC. Protein product: CASSQYLPRGSSGPYNEQFF.

The chain recombines TRBV28 with TRBJ2-1; TRBD2 matches at 11 bases. J was trimmed by 5 bases and V by 3 bases; bases with no gene match: 6. This CDR3 spans 16 amino acids. In germline, CDR1 is MDHEN, CDR2 SYDVKM. CDR3 sequence: CASSFPSGGPDNEQFF. The DNA for the CDR3 is TGTGCCAGCAGTTTCCCTAGCGGGGGGCCCGACAATGAGCAGTTCTTC.